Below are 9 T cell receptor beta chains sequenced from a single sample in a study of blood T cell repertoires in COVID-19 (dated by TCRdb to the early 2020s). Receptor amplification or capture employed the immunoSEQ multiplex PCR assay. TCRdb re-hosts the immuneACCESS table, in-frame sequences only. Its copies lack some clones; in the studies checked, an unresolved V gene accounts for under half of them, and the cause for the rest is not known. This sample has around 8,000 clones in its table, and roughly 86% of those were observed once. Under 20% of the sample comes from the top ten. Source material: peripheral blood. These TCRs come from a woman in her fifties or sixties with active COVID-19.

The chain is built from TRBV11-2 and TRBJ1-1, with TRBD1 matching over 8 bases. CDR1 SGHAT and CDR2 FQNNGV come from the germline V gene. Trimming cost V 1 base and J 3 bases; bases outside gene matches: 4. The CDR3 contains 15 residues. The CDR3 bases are TGTGCCAGCAGCTTAGGCGTGACAGGGGACACTGAAGCTTTCTTT. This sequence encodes CASSLGVTGDTEAFF.

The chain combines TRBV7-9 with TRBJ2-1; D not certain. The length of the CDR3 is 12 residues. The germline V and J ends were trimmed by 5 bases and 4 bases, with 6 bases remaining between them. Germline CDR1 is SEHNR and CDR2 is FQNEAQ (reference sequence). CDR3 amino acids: CASSQRYNEQFF. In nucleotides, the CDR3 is TGTGCCAGCAGCCAGAGGTACAATGAGCAGTTCTTC.

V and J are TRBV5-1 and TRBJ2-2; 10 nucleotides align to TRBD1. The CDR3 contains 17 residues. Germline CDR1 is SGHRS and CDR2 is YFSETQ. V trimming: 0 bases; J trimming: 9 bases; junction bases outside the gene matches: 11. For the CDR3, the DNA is TGCGCCAGCAGCTTGGAAGGGACAGGGGCCGCCCCTCGGGAGCTGTTTTTT. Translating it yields CASSLEGTGAAPRELFF.

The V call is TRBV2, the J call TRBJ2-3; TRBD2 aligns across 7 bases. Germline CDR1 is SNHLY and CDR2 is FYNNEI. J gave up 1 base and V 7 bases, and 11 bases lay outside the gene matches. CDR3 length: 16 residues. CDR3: CASTQGEGWGTDTQYF. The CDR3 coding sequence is TGTGCCAGCACCCAAGGGGAGGGGTGGGGCACAGATACGCAGTATTTT.

The CDR3 sequence: CASSVTGTSPRELFF. The CDR3 DNA follows: TGTGCCAGCAGCGTAACCGGGACTAGTCCCCGGGAGCTGTTTTTT. The chain recombines TRBV9 with TRBJ2-2; TRBD2 matches 8 bases. This CDR3 has 15 amino acids. The germline V gene encodes CDR1 SGDLS and CDR2 YYNGEE. Losses at the gene ends were 1 base for V and 9 bases for J; bases not matched to a gene: 8.

CDR3 sequence (DNA): TGTGCCAGCAGTTTATTTGGGCCGAAACCCGGGACTAGCCGAGGGGGGGAGACCCAGTACTTC. Its protein is CASSLFGPKPGTSRGGETQYF. The chain employs TRBV27 and TRBJ2-5; 9 bases agree with TRBD2. Germline V lookup: CDR1 MNHEY, CDR2 SMNVEV (reference sequence). J was trimmed by 5 bases and V by 1 base; bases with no gene match: 23. The CDR3 spans 21 residues.

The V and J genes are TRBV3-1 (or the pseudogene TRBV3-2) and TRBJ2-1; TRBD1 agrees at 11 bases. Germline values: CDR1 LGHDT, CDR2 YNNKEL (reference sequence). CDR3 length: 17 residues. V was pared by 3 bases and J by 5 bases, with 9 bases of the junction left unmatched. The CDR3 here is CASSQGLDRGLNNEQFF. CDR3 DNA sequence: TGTGCCAGCAGCCAGGGGTTGGACAGGGGGCTTAACAATGAGCAGTTCTTC.

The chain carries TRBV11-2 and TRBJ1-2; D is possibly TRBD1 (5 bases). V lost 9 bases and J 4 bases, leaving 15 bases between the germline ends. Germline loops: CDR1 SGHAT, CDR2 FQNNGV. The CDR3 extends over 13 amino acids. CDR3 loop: CASGGSIGYGYTF. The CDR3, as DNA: TGTGCCAGTGGGGGGTCTATTGGCTATGGCTACACCTTC.

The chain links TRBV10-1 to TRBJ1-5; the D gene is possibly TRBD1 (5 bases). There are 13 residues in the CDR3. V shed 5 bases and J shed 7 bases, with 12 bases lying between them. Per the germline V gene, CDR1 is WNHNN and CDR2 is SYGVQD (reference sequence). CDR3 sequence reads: CASSPTGAQPQHF. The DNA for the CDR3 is TGCGCCAGCAGTCCTACTGGGGCCCAGCCCCAGCATTTT.